A single sample gave rise to the 21 T cell receptor beta chains below, sequenced in a study of blood T cell repertoires in COVID-19. Using immunoSEQ multiplex PCR, the repertoire was profiled, and TCRdb retains in-frame clones only, with some absent. The data show 70,000 to 95,000 clones, approximately 88% seen once. The sample consisted of peripheral blood. These receptors were collected from a middle-aged man with active COVID-19.

The chain links TRBV4-3 to TRBJ1-2, with 9 bases identical to TRBD1. The CDR3 runs 14 residues. The germline V gene has CDR1 LGHNA and CDR2 YSLEER. V was pared by 2 bases and J by 4 bases, with 2 bases of the junction left unmatched. The CDR3 protein is CASSQQGQGYGYTF. The CDR3 region has the DNA TGCGCCAGCAGCCAACAGGGACAGGGCTATGGCTACACCTTC.

This clone occurred a few times. The V call is TRBV28, the J call TRBJ2-7; D uncertain. The V end was cut by 3 bases, the J end by 5 bases, with 11 bases between. There are 13 residues in the CDR3. Per the germline V gene, CDR1 is MDHEN and CDR2 is SYDVKM. The CDR3 DNA reads as TGTGCCAGCAGTTTTAGCCCCTTCCACGAGCAGTACTTC. Amino acids: CASSFSPFHEQYF. The variable domain in full, with the rest retrieved from reference TRBV28 and TRBJ2-7, is DVKVTQSSRYLVKRTGEKVFLECVQDMDHENMFWYRQDPGLGLRLIYFSYDVKMKEKGDIPEGYSVSREKKERFSLILESASTNQTSMYLCASSFSPFHEQYFGPGTRLTVT.

This chain joins TRBV28 and TRBJ2-7; 10 nucleotides line up with TRBD1. The CDR3 is 16 residues long. The germline CDR1 and CDR2 sequences are MDHEN and SYDVKM. V was clipped by 5 bases and J by 4 bases; unmatched bases: 11. The CDR3 DNA reads TGTGCCAGCAGTACAGGGGGGACAGGGGATTGGTACGAGCAGTACTTC. Translated: CASSTGGTGDWYEQYF.

The rearrangement uses TRBV30 and TRBJ2-1; 7 bases are shared with TRBD2. CDR3 length: 13 residues. CDR1 and CDR2 (germline): GTSNPN, SVGIG (reference sequence). The J segment lost 6 bases and the V segment lost 1 base, leaving 3 bases of the junction unmatched. For the CDR3, the DNA is TGTGCCTGGAGTGGGGGAGGGATCAATGAGCAGTTCTTC. It specifies CAWSGGGINEQFF. The variable domain in full, with the rest retrieved from reference TRBV30 and TRBJ2-1, is SQTIHQWPATLVQPVGSPLSLECTVEGTSNPNLYWYRQAAGRGLQLLFYSVGIGQISSEVPQNLSASRPQDRQFILSSKKLLLSDSGFYLCAWSGGGINEQFFGPGTRLTVL.

By share, this clone ranks as medium-sized. The J gene is TRBJ1-2, the V gene TRBV18, with 7 bases aligning to TRBD1. After removal of 3 bases from V and 3 bases from J, the junction contained 4 bases not matched to a gene. The CDR3 spans 14 residues. Germline V gene sequence: CDR1 KGHSH, CDR2 LQKENI. CDR3 bases: TGTGCCAGCTCACCGACAGGGATTGACTATGGCTACACCTTC. The encoded protein is CASSPTGIDYGYTF.

The J gene is TRBJ1-2, the V gene TRBV4-1, with D unresolved. There are 14 residues in the CDR3. The V end was cut by 0 bases, the J end by 2 bases, with 7 bases between. Germline V gene data show CDR1 as MGHRA and CDR2 as YSYEKL. The CDR3 here is CASSQDSANYGYTF. The CDR3 DNA reads as TGCGCCAGCAGCCAAGATAGCGCGAACTATGGCTACACCTTC.

The genes are TRBV19 and TRBJ2-4; perhaps TRBD2 as D (6 bases). The germline V and J ends were trimmed by 1 base and 8 bases, with 9 bases remaining between them. Per germline, CDR1 LNHDA and CDR2 SQIVND (reference sequence). The CDR3 runs 13 residues. The CDR3 sequence is CASSIGGEHIQYF. CDR3 DNA sequence: TGTGCCAGTAGTATAGGGGGGGAACACATTCAGTACTTC.

The rearrangement uses TRBV30 and TRBJ2-6, with D perhaps matching TRBD1 (6 bases). The V and J ends lost 5 bases and 0 bases respectively, with 8 bases between them. Germline V gives CDR1 GTSNPN, CDR2 SVGIG (reference sequence). The CDR3 is 14 residues long. The CDR3 coding sequence is TGTGCCTGGTACAGGGCCTCTGGGGCCAACGTCCTGACTTTC. Its translation: CAWYRASGANVLTF.

The chain recombines TRBV6-2 or TRBV6-3 with TRBJ2-2; D is unresolved. The length of the CDR3 is 15 residues. With 2 bases removed from V and 1 base from J, the gap between germline ends came to 8 bases. CDR1 MNHEY and CDR2 SVGEGT come from the germline V gene. CDR3 coding DNA: TGTGCCAGCAGTTACAGGAGCCTGAACACCGGGGAGCTGTTTTTT. Its translation is CASSYRSLNTGELFF.

The chain uses TRBV28 and TRBJ1-5; 7 bases line up with TRBD1. V trimming: 2 bases; J trimming: 6 bases; junction bases outside the gene matches: 10. Germline V gene sequence: CDR1 MDHEN, CDR2 SYDVKM. The CDR3 consists of 16 residues. The CDR3 sequence is CASSLISGQFSQPQHF. The DNA of the CDR3 is TGTGCCAGCAGTTTAATCTCGGGACAGTTCTCTCAGCCCCAGCATTTT.

This clone was detected only a few times. V usage is TRBV4-2 and J usage is TRBJ1-6, with 7 nucleotides matching TRBD1. The germline CDR1 and CDR2 sequences are LGHNA and YNFKEQ. The V gene end was trimmed by 0 bases and the J gene end by 7 bases; junction bases not matched to a gene: 6. The CDR3 totals 16 residues. The CDR3, as DNA: TGTGCCAGCAGCCAAGAAGTCGCAGGGGGAAATTCACCCCTCCACTTT. Protein product: CASSQEVAGGNSPLHF.

V gene TRBV19 combines with J gene TRBJ2-5; 7 bases agree with TRBD1. This CDR3 has 13 residues. The germline V gene has CDR1 LNHDA and CDR2 SQIVND (reference sequence). Germline trimming cut 5 bases from V and 5 bases from J; bases unmatched to any gene: 5. CDR3 coding DNA: TGTGCCAGTAGTCTAGGGGGCTGGGAGACCCAGTACTTC. Translating it yields CASSLGGWETQYF.

This chain connects TRBV9 to TRBJ2-3; 11 nucleotides match TRBD2. V trimming: 4 bases; J trimming: 2 bases; junction bases outside the gene matches: 9. The CDR3 is made up of 17 amino acids. Germline-derived CDR1 and CDR2 are SGDLS and YYNGEE. In DNA form, the CDR3 reads TGTGCCAGCAGCCCAGGGGCTAGCGGGAGGACCACAGATACGCAGTATTTT. Encoded protein: CASSPGASGRTTDTQYF.

The genes are TRBV18 and TRBJ1-2; TRBD1 aligns across 7 bases. This CDR3 is built from 13 residues. Losses at the gene ends were 6 bases for V and 8 bases for J; bases not matched to a gene: 9. The germline gives CDR1 KGHSH, CDR2 LQKENI. The CDR3 loop reads CASSPTNRGGYTF. CDR3 DNA sequence: TGTGCCAGCTCGCCAACCAACAGGGGAGGCTACACCTTC.

J is TRBJ1-2 and V is TRBV28; unclear D gene. There are 13 residues in the CDR3. With 6 bases removed from V and 4 bases from J, the gap between germline ends came to 12 bases. Germline-derived CDR1 and CDR2 are MDHEN and SYDVKM. The CDR3 here is CASSQELFYGYTF. The CDR3 region has the DNA TGTGCCAGCAGCCAAGAGCTCTTCTATGGCTACACCTTC.

The rearrangement uses TRBV5-8 and TRBJ2-3; 7 nucleotides align to TRBD2. The germline V gene has CDR1 SGHTS and CDR2 YDEGEE. V lost 0 bases and J lost 3; bases outside the gene matches: 4. This CDR3 comprises 15 residues. CDR3 loop: CASSLVGLGTDTQYF. The CDR3 DNA sequence: TGTGCCAGCAGCTTGGTAGGACTAGGTACAGATACGCAGTATTTT.

The chain recombines TRBV9 with TRBJ2-3; D perhaps matches TRBD1 (9 bases). CDR1 and CDR2 (germline): SGDLS, YYNGEE. Trimming removed 3 bases at V and 5 bases at J, with 16 bases between. This CDR3 is built from 15 residues. In DNA, the CDR3 is TGTGCCAGCAGCGGTTTAGCGGGACAGGGAGATACGCAGTATTTT. Translated, it gives CASSGLAGQGDTQYF.

The chain links TRBV5-1 to TRBJ1-6, with D hard to call. Germline V CDR1 and CDR2: SGHRS, YFSETQ. The length of the CDR3 is 17 residues. Trimming removed 2 bases from V and 5 bases from J, with 17 bases in between. CDR3 region: CASSFSSSEVDNSPLHF. CDR3 nucleotide sequence: TGCGCCAGCAGCTTCTCCAGCTCCGAGGTGGATAATTCACCCCTCCACTTT.

The chain uses TRBV3-1 (or the pseudogene TRBV3-2) and TRBJ1-2; TRBD1 matches 8 bases. The CDR3 loop spans 13 amino acids. In germline, CDR1 is LGHDT, CDR2 YNNKEL (reference sequence). With 1 base clipped from V and 8 bases from J, the junction kept 3 bases outside the gene matches. For the CDR3, the DNA is TGTGCCAGCAGCCAAGTGACAGGGGCGGGCTACACCTTC. Translating gives CASSQVTGAGYTF.

The gene calls are TRBV7-6 and TRBJ1-2, with D possibly matching TRBD1 (6 bases). This CDR3 is built from 16 residues. Per the germline V gene, CDR1 is SGHVS and CDR2 is FNYEAQ. The V and J ends lost 0 bases and 2 bases respectively, with 13 bases between them. The CDR3 reads CASSLAPPTGNYGYTF. The CDR3 nucleotides read TGTGCCAGCAGCTTAGCCCCCCCCACAGGGAACTATGGCTACACCTTC. The variable domain in full, completed from reference TRBV7-6 and TRBJ1-2, reads GAGVSQSPRYKVTKRGQDVALRCDPISGHVSLYWYRQALGQGPEFLTYFNYEAQQDKSGLPNDRFSAERPEGSISTLTIQRTEQRDSAMYRCASSLAPPTGNYGYTFGSGTRLTVV.

V is TRBV6-2 or TRBV6-3 and J is TRBJ2-1, with TRBD2 identical over 11 bases. The CDR3 is made up of 18 amino acids. The trim removed 4 bases at V and 10 bases at J, leaving 18 bases unmatched. Germline CDR1 and CDR2: MNHEY and SVGEGT. The CDR3 sequence: CASSSNPLLAGDRYEQFF. CDR3 in DNA: TGTGCCAGCAGTTCCAATCCTCTACTAGCGGGAGACCGTTACGAGCAGTTCTTC.